These 18 T cell receptor beta chains share one sample of origin, sequenced in a study of cytomegalovirus exposure and HLA in healthy donors. This table comes from immunoSEQ multiplex PCR, and its TCRdb copy is limited to in-frame clones, with some not included. The repertoire holds about 180,000 clones, 85% seen once, with more than 15% in the top ten. Input material: PBMCs. These TCRs come from a young man in good health and CMV-seropositive.

The rearrangement joins TRBV6-5 to TRBJ2-7; 7 bases line up with TRBD2. The CDR3 contains 15 residues. CDR1 and CDR2 from the germline V gene are MNHEY and SVGAGI. The V segment lost 0 bases and the J segment 2 bases; nucleotides outside the gene matches: 4. In nucleotides, the CDR3 is TGTGCCAGCAGTTACTCGGCTAGCGGCACCTACGAGCAGTACTTC. Protein: CASSYSASGTYEQYF.

This clone was seen only once. This chain links TRBV6-6 with TRBJ2-5, with D tentatively TRBD2 (5 bases). Trimming removed 8 bases from V and 0 bases from J, with 16 bases in between. The CDR3 extends over 15 amino acids. Germline V gene data show CDR1 as MNHNY and CDR2 as SVGAGI (reference sequence). The CDR3 DNA reads TGTGCCAGCCGACTCAACACGGGGTACCAAGAGACCCAGTACTTC. It is translated as CASRLNTGYQETQYF.

In the case of this clone: This specimen includes other DNA sequences encoding the same CDR3. The V gene is TRBV7-2, the J gene TRBJ1-1, with no clear D. Per the germline V gene, CDR1 is SGHTA and CDR2 is FQGNSA. The length of the CDR3 is 13 residues. Trimming took 1 base from V and 4 from J, leaving 7 bases between them. The CDR3 loop is CASSLGGGTEAFF. In DNA, the CDR3 is TGTGCCAGCAGCTTAGGGGGAGGCACTGAAGCTTTCTTT.

The CDR3 sequence: CASSGTGEGYGYTF. For the CDR3, the DNA is TGTGCCAGCAGCGGGACAGGGGAGGGCTATGGCTACACCTTC. The rearrangement joins TRBV5-6 to TRBJ1-2; 10 nucleotides match TRBD1. Germline V gives CDR1 SGHDT, CDR2 YYEEEE. V trimming: 4 bases; J trimming: 4 bases; junction bases outside the gene matches: 4. There are 14 residues in the CDR3.

The chain carries TRBV5-8 and TRBJ2-3; 10 bases line up with TRBD2. The germline V gene encodes CDR1 SGHTS and CDR2 YDEGEE. J was trimmed by 2 bases and V by 4 bases; bases with no gene match: 7. CDR3 length equals 16 residues. CDR3 nucleotides: TGTGCCAGCAGCCCAGGGCTAGCGGGGGACACAGATACGCAGTATTTT. Translation: CASSPGLAGDTDTQYF.

This clone was seen once. The CDR3 sequence is CASSLGSGVPVTDTQYF. The CDR3 DNA is TGTGCCAGCAGCTTAGGGTCAGGGGTGCCCGTAACAGATACGCAGTATTTT. The rearrangement links TRBV7-9 to TRBJ2-3, with D possibly TRBD1 on 6 matching bases. CDR3 length equals 17 residues. Germline CDR1 SEHNR, CDR2 FQNEAQ (reference sequence). Trimming took off 1 base at V and 3 bases at J, with 17 bases between the two ends.

CDR3 sequence: CASSLGQGAFSYEQYF. The DNA for the CDR3 is TGTGCCAGCAGCTTGGGACAGGGGGCTTTTAGTTACGAGCAGTACTTC. This chain uses TRBV5-6 with TRBJ2-7; 10 positions match TRBD1. The J segment lost 4 bases and the V segment lost 0 bases, leaving 7 bases of the junction unmatched. The CDR3 is 16 amino acids. Germline values: CDR1 SGHDT, CDR2 YYEEEE.

This chain links TRBV5-1 with TRBJ1-2; 7 bases match TRBD1. J was trimmed by 6 bases and V by 4 bases; bases with no gene match: 3. Germline assignment: CDR1 SGHRS and CDR2 YFSETQ. This CDR3 contains 12 residues. As DNA, the CDR3 is TGCGCCAGCAGCCTAGGACAGGATGGCTACACCTTC. Encoded protein: CASSLGQDGYTF.

V and J are TRBV6-1 and TRBJ2-7; TRBD2 matches at 8 bases. V gave up 0 bases and J gave up 0 bases; unmatched junction bases: 13. Germline CDR1 and CDR2: MNHNS and SASEGT. The CDR3 is made up of 19 amino acids. In DNA, the CDR3 is TGTGCCAGCAGTGAAGCTAGCGGGACGACCTACAAGAGCTCCTACGAGCAGTACTTC. This codes for CASSEASGTTYKSSYEQYF.

The V call is TRBV10-3, the J call TRBJ2-5, with a tentative D call TRBD2 (6 bases). The CDR3 is made up of 13 amino acids. Germline V CDR1 and CDR2: ENHRY, SYGVKD. The V gene lost 6 bases and the J gene lost 2 bases, with 10 bases spanning the gap. The CDR3 protein is CAISPRGQETQYF. The CDR3 DNA follows: TGTGCCATCAGCCCCCGGGGGCAAGAGACCCAGTACTTC.

This clone was found once. V is TRBV4-1 and J is TRBJ1-5; 10 nucleotides agree with TRBD1. The J segment lost 6 bases and the V segment lost 0 bases, leaving 5 bases of the junction unmatched. The CDR3 is 16 residues long. The germline gives CDR1 MGHRA, CDR2 YSYEKL. CDR3 nucleotide sequence: TGCGCCAGCAGCCAAGAGGGACAGGGGTCGGGTCAGCCCCAGCATTTT. It codes for CASSQEGQGSGQPQHF.

The chain employs TRBV28 and TRBJ1-5, with D possibly being TRBD1 (6 bases). The CDR3 totals 17 residues. Germline V CDR1 and CDR2: MDHEN, SYDVKM. Trimming shortened V by 3 bases and J by 1 base, and 16 bases separated the two germline ends. CDR3 bases: TGTGCCAGCAGTTTCTCGGGGGGCCGAGGAAGCAATCAGCCCCAGCATTTT. Translating it yields CASSFSGGRGSNQPQHF.

The sample holds a few counts of this clone. The V gene is TRBV28, the J gene TRBJ2-2; TRBD2 matches 7 bases. Germline loops: CDR1 MDHEN, CDR2 SYDVKM. Losses at the gene ends were 5 bases for V and 4 bases for J; bases not matched to a gene: 4. CDR3 length: 14 amino acids. The CDR3 sequence: CASSHPSGTGELFF. CDR3 DNA: TGTGCCAGCAGTCATCCTAGCGGCACCGGGGAGCTGTTTTTT.

The J gene is TRBJ2-7, the V gene TRBV6-5; D is uncertain. Germline V gene sequence: CDR1 MNHEY, CDR2 SVGAGI. The CDR3 runs 12 residues. Trimming shortened V by 2 bases and J by 6 bases, and 8 bases separated the two germline ends. CDR3 sequence: CASSYPPSEQYF. CDR3 sequence (DNA): TGTGCCAGCAGTTACCCCCCCTCCGAGCAGTACTTC.

The gene calls are TRBV4-1 and TRBJ2-7, with 8 nucleotides matching TRBD2. The CDR3 spans 15 residues. Germline V gives CDR1 MGHRA, CDR2 YSYEKL. V lost 0 bases and J lost 0; bases outside the gene matches: 1. The CDR3 DNA follows: TGCGCCAGCAGCCAAGATAGCGGGGCCTCCTACGAGCAGTACTTC. It encodes CASSQDSGASYEQYF.

V and J are TRBV7-8 and TRBJ2-7, with 10 nucleotides matching TRBD1. The length of the CDR3 is 17 residues. From germline, CDR1 is SGHVS and CDR2 FQNEAQ. With V trimmed by 5 bases and J by 4 bases, 14 bases remained unmatched. CDR3: CASSLGTGEVGGYEQYF. For the CDR3, the DNA is TGTGCCAGCAGCCTCGGGACAGGGGAAGTAGGGGGGTACGAGCAGTACTTC.

V gene TRBV28 combines with J gene TRBJ1-5; D is perhaps TRBD1 (6 bases). CDR1 is MDHEN, CDR2 SYDVKM, per germline. This CDR3 contains 14 residues. Trimming removed 0 bases from V and 6 bases from J, with 9 bases in between. CDR3 region: CASSLWTGGQPQHF. The CDR3 nucleotides are TGTGCCAGCAGTTTATGGACAGGTGGTCAGCCCCAGCATTTT. Complete variable domain (other parts from reference TRBV28 and TRBJ1-5): DVKVTQSSRYLVKRTGEKVFLECVQDMDHENMFWYRQDPGLGLRLIYFSYDVKMKEKGDIPEGYSVSREKKERFSLILESASTNQTSMYLCASSLWTGGQPQHFGDGTRLSIL.

The V and J genes are TRBV18 and TRBJ1-1; D perhaps matches TRBD1 (6 bases). Germline V gene lookup returns CDR1 KGHSH and CDR2 LQKENI. The CDR3 sequence is 18 residues long. Trimming stripped 2 bases from V and 6 bases from J, with 25 bases between. CDR3 DNA: TGTGCCAGCTCACCATGGTCGGTTCGAGGGACAACCGTCGCTGAAGCTTTCTTT. Its protein is CASSPWSVRGTTVAEAFF.